Listed below are T cell receptor beta chains from one sample, sequenced in a study of beta chain features in type 1 diabetes. TCRdb keeps only in-frame clones here, not all; method: immunoSEQ multiplex PCR. The sample consists of fewer than 550,000 clones, more than 9.5% of them appearing once. Sequencing input: naive CD4+ T cells from blood. The source of these receptors is a woman aged 18-29 years in good health. CDR3s include the opening cysteine and the closing phenylalanine or tryptophan. Each record gives: V gene, clone size, J gene, D gene, CDR3 protein, CDR3 DNA. D genes are given only for firm matches. Size is omitted from some rows. Given values are once, few, many or a class for expanded clones.

TRBV7-2,NA,TRBJ1-5,NA,CASSLYDGQHLQHF,TGTGCCAGCAGCTTATACGACGGCCAACACCTCCAGCATTTT
TRBV4-1,few,TRBJ1-2,NA,CASSPQRTTGRYGYTF,TGCGCCAGCAGCCCCCAGCGGACCACTGGTCGGTATGGCTACACCTTC
TRBV7-9,NA,TRBJ2-5,NA,CASSLRGMLGETQYF,TGTGCCAGCAGCTTGAGGGGGATGCTGGGAGAGACCCAGTACTTC
TRBV13,NA,TRBJ2-3,TRBD2,CASTRRGGRRVDTQYF,TGTGCCAGCACCCGACGGGGCGGGAGAAGGGTAGATACGCAGTATTTT
TRBV6-5,NA,TRBJ2-5,NA,CASGSGGRETQYF,TGTGCCAGCGGTAGTGGGGGCAGGGAGACCCAGTACTTC
TRBV7-9,NA,TRBJ1-4,NA,CASSHGTGRVNEKLFF,TGTGCCAGCAGCCACGGCACGGGACGCGTTAATGAAAAACTGTTTTTT
TRBV4-2,NA,TRBJ1-4,NA,CASSQDRQGVTNEKLFF,TGTGCCAGCAGCCAAGATAGGCAGGGCGTGACTAATGAAAAACTGTTTTTT
TRBV29-1,NA,TRBJ1-1,NA,CSVEGVNTEAFF,TGCAGCGTTGAAGGAGTTAACACTGAAGCTTTCTTT
TRBV7-3,NA,TRBJ2-3,NA,CASSLLGTDTQYF,TGTGCCAGCAGCTTATTGGGAACAGATACGCAGTATTTT
TRBV23-1,few,TRBJ2-3,NA,CASLSRSGDTQYF,TGCGCCAGCTTAAGTCGGAGCGGAGATACGCAGTATTTT
TRBV5-1,NA,TRBJ2-3,NA,CASSLGQGADTQYF,TGCGCCAGCAGCTTGGGCCAAGGGGCAGATACGCAGTATTTT
TRBV19,NA,TRBJ2-3,NA,CASQRVRNADTQYF,TGTGCCAGCCAAAGGGTGAGAAATGCAGATACGCAGTATTTT
TRBV15,few,TRBJ2-7,NA,CATSRTDSYEQYF,TGTGCCACCAGCAGGACAGACTCCTACGAGCAGTACTTC
TRBV4-2,many,TRBJ2-6,NA,CASSPGFNTGANVLTF,TGTGCCAGCAGCCCAGGGTTTAACACTGGGGCCAACGTCCTGACTTTC
TRBV29-1,few,TRBJ1-1,TRBD1,CSAKDRGLNTEAFF,TGCAGCGCAAAGGACAGGGGGCTGAACACTGAAGCTTTCTTT
TRBV14,few,TRBJ2-7,NA,CASSQGLNYPSYEQYF,TGTGCCAGCAGCCAAGGACTGAATTACCCCTCCTACGAGCAGTACTTC
TRBV6-5,few,TRBJ1-6,NA,CASGPANSPLHF,TGTGCCAGCGGACCAGCGAATTCACCCCTCCACTTT
TRBV7-2,few,TRBJ2-3,TRBD2,CASSPRVAGHTQYF,TGTGCCAGCAGCCCCCGGGTAGCGGGTCACACGCAGTATTTT